The 2 T cell receptor beta chains in this list originate from one sample, sequenced in a study of cytomegalovirus exposure and HLA in healthy donors. The primer mix had 60 Vbeta and 13 Jbeta primers. The method was immunoSEQ multiplex PCR; TCRdb's version includes in-frame clones alone and lacks a portion of them. The sample records 150,000 to 200,000 clones, around three quarters being singletons. Material for sequencing was PBMCs. These receptors were obtained from a woman between 45 and 60 years old in good health and CMV-seronegative.

A few counts support this clone. The chain recombines TRBV7-2 with TRBJ2-3; a weak D match, TRBD1 (5 bases). The CDR3 loop spans 14 amino acids. V was cut by 8 bases and J by 0 bases, with 12 bases left in between. Germline CDR1 reads SGHTA; CDR2 reads FQGNSA. In DNA form, the CDR3 reads TGTGCCAGCGGGGCAGGTAGGAGCACAGATACGCAGTATTTT. Protein: CASGAGRSTDTQYF.

V and J are TRBV7-8 and TRBJ2-3; 13 bases match TRBD2. CDR3 length: 16 residues. Germline V gene data show CDR1 as SGHVS and CDR2 as FQNEAQ. J was trimmed by 6 bases and V by 6 bases; bases with no gene match: 9. Written as DNA, the CDR3 is TGTGCCAGCAGACATTTAGGGACTAGCGGGACCGATACGCAGTATTTT. Its translation is CASRHLGTSGTDTQYF. The complete variable domain, with remaining parts taken from reference TRBV7-8 and TRBJ2-3, reads GAGVSQSPRYKVAKRGQDVALRCDPISGHVSLFWYQQALGQGPEFLTYFQNEAQLDKSGLPSDRFFAERPEGSVSTLKIQRTQQEDSAVYLCASRHLGTSGTDTQYFGPGTRLTVL.